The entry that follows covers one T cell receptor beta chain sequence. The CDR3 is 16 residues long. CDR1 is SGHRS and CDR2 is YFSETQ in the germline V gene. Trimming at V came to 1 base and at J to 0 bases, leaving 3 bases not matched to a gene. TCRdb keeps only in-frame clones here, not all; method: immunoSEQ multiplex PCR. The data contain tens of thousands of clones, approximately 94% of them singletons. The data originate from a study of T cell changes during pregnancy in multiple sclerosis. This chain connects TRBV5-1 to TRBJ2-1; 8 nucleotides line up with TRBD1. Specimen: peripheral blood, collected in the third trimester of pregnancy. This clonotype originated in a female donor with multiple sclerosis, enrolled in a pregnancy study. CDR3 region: CASSLNGQGSYNEQFF. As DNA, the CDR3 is TGCGCCAGCAGCTTGAATGGACAGGGCTCCTACAATGAGCAGTTCTTC.